This TCR beta chain was identified during a study of blood T cell repertoires in COVID-19 (TCRdb year 2020). Turning to the overall study: Samples from collaborators originated in the United States, Italy and Spain and spanned both the acute and convalescent phases of COVID-19. The material from the prospective study consisted of cDNA or gDNA derived from T cells, B-cell-depleted T cells, or PBMCs. Deeply sampled blood TCRbeta repertoires from subjects exposed to, actively infected with, or recovered from COVID-19 were included in the dataset. The repertoires were released in a freely available public database intended as a resource for research on the immune response to SARS-CoV-2. Samples were obtained from the ongoing ImmuneRACE study (first 160 participants) and from about 1,300 subjects provided by 6 global collaborators. The sample metadata nearly always contained a de-identified subject ID, COVID-19 status, age in years and sex. Where HLA class I and class II types were available, the types were taken from metadata supplied by the sample provider, not from assay-based typing. Results the study describes overall, beyond this receptor: The quantity of clinical and demographic metadata differed by source and by participant and was supplied without curation.

TCRbeta CDR3 regions were amplified from genomic DNA using the immunoSEQ Assay, a bias-controlled multiplex PCR. As for the original processing: The number of nucleated cells in each sample was estimated from the amplification of reference gene primers within the assay. To quantify the absolute abundance of each unique TCRbeta CDR3 rearrangement, sequence reads were collapsed and filtered. For each sample, productive Simpson clonality was calculated as the square root of Simpson's diversity index over productive rearrangements. Here the immuneACCESS table is served through TCRdb, limited to in-frame sequences with V and J called. Missing clones are a known gap in these copies; in checked studies unresolved V genes cover under half, and the rest lacks a known reason. That table gives V, J and clone size, and the DNA gave D and trimming. The sample table lists over 60,000 clones, roughly 89% of them with a count of one. Approximately 5.3% of the sample lies in the top ten.

As regards this clone: Its antigen is still unknown. No clone much larger than this one lies a single base away; base qualities are absent.

Whole blood was collected in K2EDTA tubes by collaborating institutions according to the institutions' own protocols. Collaborator samples were shipped for TCRbeta analysis as frozen whole blood, isolated PBMCs, or DNA extracted from either sample type. Trimmed from V: 5 bases; trimmed from J: 9 bases; junction bases lacking a gene match: 6. The germline V gene (reference sequence) sets CDR1 to DFQATT and CDR2 to SNEGSKA. The CDR3, from cysteine to phenylalanine, totals 11 residues. The retained sequence is limited to the CDR3, 33 bases, with the frame set at the first base. The material sequenced was peripheral blood. The V gene is TRBV20-1 and the J gene is TRBJ1-1, with TRBD1 identical over 7 junction bases. The source is a man aged 50-59 years with acute or convalescent COVID-19. The nucleotide sequence reads as follows: TGCAGTGCTGGAAGACAGGGCAAAGCTTTCTTT. The encoded protein is CSAGRQGKAFF.